This T cell receptor beta chain was sequenced for a study of CD8 T cells in Susac syndrome. Negative isolation was used for CD8+ and CD4+ T cells and FACS enrichment for TEMRA cells. Trimming removed 2 bases from V and 3 bases from J, with 14 bases in between. The CDR3 loop spans 15 amino acids. Germline values: CDR1 SQVTM, CDR2 ANQGSEA. General study results and limits: It was acknowledged by the study that relatively few individuals were included in its TCR sequencing and HLA analysis.

A quantity of roughly 0.5 to 1 ug RNA underwent reverse transcription using random hexamers. The immunoSEQ assay covered 54 Vbeta and 13 Jbeta segments for CDR3. TCRdb processed the immunoSEQ multiplex PCR reads anew with MiXCR; each CDR3 protein has one entry. Of fewer than 250,000 distinct CDR3 sequences in the sample, more than 85% were seen once. A word on this clonotype: The target antigen is unknown.

The source material was CD8+ T cells from PBMCs. This receptor was taken from a human donor with multiple sclerosis. The gene calls are TRBV29-1 and TRBJ1-5; D is unclear. CDR3 in DNA: TGCAGCGTTGAAAGACGGCAGATTCTCAATCAGCCCCAGCATTTT. Translation gives CSVERRQILNQPQHF. The full variable domain, in which reference TRBV29-1 and TRBJ1-5 provide the parts outside the CDR3, is SAVISQKPSRDICQRGTSLTIQCQVDSQVTMMFWYRQQPGQSLTLIATANQGSEATYESGFVIDKFPISRPNLTFSTLTVSNMSPEDSSIYLCSVERRQILNQPQHFGDGTRLSIL.